The 13 T cell receptor beta chains given below trace back to one sample, sequenced in a study of blood T cell repertoires in COVID-19. Here immunoSEQ multiplex PCR was the method, and the copy in TCRdb shows in-frame clones only, minus some. Of hundreds of thousands of clones listed, approximately 83% are singletons. The sample was peripheral blood. The receptors were gathered from a woman aged 25 to 39 with COVID-19, enrolled during active disease.

This sequence joins TRBV7-8 and TRBJ2-2, with TRBD2 matching 9 bases. Germline values: CDR1 SGHVS, CDR2 FQNEAQ. The V gene end was trimmed by 3 bases and the J gene end by 1 base; junction bases not matched to a gene: 6. The CDR3 consists of 17 residues. For the CDR3, the DNA is TGTGCCAGCAGCTTCTCCAGCGGGGGGATGAACACCGGGGAGCTGTTTTTT. Translating gives CASSFSSGGMNTGELFF.

This chain joins TRBV30 and TRBJ1-3; D is uncertain. Per the germline V gene, CDR1 is GTSNPN and CDR2 is SVGIG (reference sequence). The CDR3 length is 12 residues. V lost 0 bases and J lost 3, with 3 bases in between. The CDR3 sequence: CAWSVHGNTIYF. CDR3 sequence (DNA): TGTGCCTGGAGTGTACATGGAAACACCATATATTTT.

The chain combines TRBV7-2 with TRBJ1-1; tentatively, D is TRBD1 (6 bases). Trimming took 4 bases from V and 1 from J, leaving 7 bases between them. This CDR3 has 13 amino acids. From germline, CDR1 is SGHTA and CDR2 FQGNSA. CDR3 DNA: TGTGCCAGCAGCTGGGGACAGAACACTGAAGCTTTCTTT. This codes for CASSWGQNTEAFF.

The CDR3 sequence: CASSYSTGVGNTIYF. For the CDR3, the DNA is TGTGCCAGCAGTTACTCGACAGGGGTAGGAAACACCATATATTTT. This chain joins TRBV6-5 and TRBJ1-3; 8 nucleotides agree with TRBD1. The CDR3 has 15 residues. The junction had 2 bases not matched to a gene; V was cut back by 0 bases and J by 4 bases. Germline CDR1 is MNHEY and CDR2 is SVGAGI.

The gene calls are TRBV6-2 or TRBV6-3 and TRBJ2-7, with TRBD2 identical over 10 bases. There are 19 residues in the CDR3. From germline, CDR1 is MNHEY and CDR2 SVGEGT. With 2 bases clipped from V and 0 bases from J, the junction kept 13 bases outside the gene matches. CDR3 nucleotides: TGTGCCAGCAGTTACCCACTCCACCGGGGGACTAGCGACTCCTACGAGCAGTACTTC. The encoded protein is CASSYPLHRGTSDSYEQYF.

The chain uses TRBV9 and TRBJ2-7; 7 positions match TRBD1. Germline values: CDR1 SGDLS, CDR2 YYNGEE. The CDR3 has 16 amino acids. Trimming took 0 bases from V and 0 from J; bases not matched to a gene: 6. This chain's CDR3 is CASSVGAQGNSYEQYF. The CDR3 bases are TGTGCCAGCAGCGTAGGGGCACAGGGGAACTCCTACGAGCAGTACTTC. Variable domain in full (rest from reference TRBV9 and TRBJ2-7): DSGVTQTPKHLITATGQRVTLRCSPRSGDLSVYWYQQSLDQGLQFLIQYYNGEERAKGNILERFSAQQFPDLHSELNLSSLELGDSALYFCASSVGAQGNSYEQYFGPGTRLTVT.

The chain recombines TRBV24-1 with TRBJ2-1; D is unresolved. Trimming took off 2 bases at V and 8 bases at J, with 15 bases between the two ends. Germline-derived CDR1 and CDR2 are KGHDR and SFDVKD. The length of the CDR3 is 15 residues. The CDR3 nucleotides are TGTGCCACCAGTGATTCCTCCCGTGGCCAGGATGAGCAGTTCTTC. Protein sequence: CATSDSSRGQDEQFF.

This clone was counted only a few times. V gene TRBV7-2 combines with J gene TRBJ1-3; D is uncertain. CDR3 size: 15 residues. Trimming stripped 4 bases from V and 0 bases from J, with 10 bases between. CDR1 and CDR2 (germline): SGHTA, FQGNSA. The CDR3 protein is CASSSTPASGNTIYF. In DNA form, the CDR3 reads TGTGCCAGCAGCTCCACACCCGCCTCTGGAAACACCATATATTTT.

The chain links TRBV7-2 to TRBJ2-7; no reliable D call. The length of the CDR3 is 13 residues. Germline V gene data show CDR1 as SGHTA and CDR2 as FQGNSA. V shed 6 bases and J shed 2 bases, with 11 bases lying between them. The CDR3 DNA reads as TGTGCCAGCAGTTCTTACCTAGCCTACGAGCAGTACTTC. This gives the protein CASSSYLAYEQYF.

This clone was detected only once. The chain carries TRBV7-2 and TRBJ2-3; D may be TRBD2 (5 bases). Germline V gene sequence: CDR1 SGHTA, CDR2 FQGNSA. V was clipped by 0 bases and J by 2 bases, with 15 bases between them. The CDR3 runs to 17 residues. DNA for the CDR3: TGTGCCAGCAGCTTAGCGGGAGCGCGCAGACCCACAGATACGCAGTATTTT. The encoded protein is CASSLAGARRPTDTQYF.

The chain links TRBV4-1 to TRBJ1-3, with 7 bases matching TRBD1. V dropped 2 bases and J dropped 0; count of bases not matched to a gene: 4. From germline, CDR1 is MGHRA and CDR2 YSYEKL. The CDR3 is 16 amino acids. DNA for the CDR3: TGCGCCAGCAGCCAAATCTACAGGGGCTCTGGAAACACCATATATTTT. Translating gives CASSQIYRGSGNTIYF.

This clone was counted many times. This sample also contains other DNA sequences that code for the same CDR3. V usage is TRBV2 and J usage is TRBJ1-1; the D is unclear. Trimming shortened V by 6 bases and J by 3 bases, and 5 bases separated the two germline ends. CDR1 SNHLY and CDR2 FYNNEI come from the germline V gene. This CDR3 has 11 residues. The CDR3 region is CASSLYTEAFF. In DNA form, the CDR3 reads TGTGCCAGCAGCCTCTACACTGAAGCTTTCTTT. The full variable domain, with the rest looked up from reference TRBV2 and TRBJ1-1, is EPEVTQTPSHQVTQMGQEVILRCVPISNHLYFYWYRQILGQKVEFLVSFYNNEISEKSEIFDDQFSVERPDGSNFTLKIRSTKLEDSAMYFCASSLYTEAFFGQGTRLTVV.

In this sample, this clone turned up a few times. V gene TRBV7-9 combines with J gene TRBJ1-4, with TRBD1 as a possible D gene (6 bases). The CDR3 length is 15 residues. The V gene's germline CDR1 is SEHNR and CDR2 FQNEAQ (reference sequence). The germline V and J ends were trimmed by 6 bases and 7 bases, with 18 bases remaining between them. CDR3 sequence: CASSLTTGTGEKLFF. The CDR3 region has the DNA TGTGCCAGCAGTCTTACGACAGGTACAGGTGAAAAACTGTTTTTT. Full variable domain (rest looked up from reference TRBV7-9 and TRBJ1-4): DTGVSQNPRHKITKRGQNVTFRCDPISEHNRLYWYRQTLGQGPEFLTYFQNEAQLEKSRLLSDRFSAERPKGSFSTLEIQRTEQGDSAMYLCASSLTTGTGEKLFFGSGTQLSVL.